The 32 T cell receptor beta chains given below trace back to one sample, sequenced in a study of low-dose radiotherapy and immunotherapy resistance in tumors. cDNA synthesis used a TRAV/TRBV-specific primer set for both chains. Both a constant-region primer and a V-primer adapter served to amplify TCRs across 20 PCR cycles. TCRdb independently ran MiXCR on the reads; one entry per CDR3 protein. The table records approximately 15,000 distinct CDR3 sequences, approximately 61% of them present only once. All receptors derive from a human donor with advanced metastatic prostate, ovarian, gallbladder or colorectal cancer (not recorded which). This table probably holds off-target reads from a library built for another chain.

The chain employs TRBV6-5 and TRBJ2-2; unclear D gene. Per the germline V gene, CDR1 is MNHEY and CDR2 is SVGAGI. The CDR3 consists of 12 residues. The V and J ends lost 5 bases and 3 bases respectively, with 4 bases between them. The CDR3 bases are TGTGCCAGCAGTCGGGACACCGGGGAGCTGTTTTTT. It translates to CASSRDTGELFF.

The CDR3 sequence is CASSQDPGSGGDTQYF. In DNA, the CDR3 is TGCGCCAGCAGCCAAGATCCAGGCTCTGGGGGTGATACGCAGTATTTT. The chain combines TRBV4-3 with TRBJ2-3; D possibly matches TRBD1 or TRBD2 (5 bases each). The V end was cut by 0 bases, the J end by 6 bases, with 16 bases between. This CDR3 is 16 amino acids long. Germline V gives CDR1 LGHNA, CDR2 YSLEER.

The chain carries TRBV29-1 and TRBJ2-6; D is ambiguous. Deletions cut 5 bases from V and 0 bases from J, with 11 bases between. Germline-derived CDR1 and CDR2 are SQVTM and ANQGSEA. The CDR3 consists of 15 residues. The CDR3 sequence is CSVQTASSGANVLTF. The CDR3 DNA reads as TGCAGCGTTCAGACGGCGAGCTCTGGGGCCAACGTCCTGACTTTC.

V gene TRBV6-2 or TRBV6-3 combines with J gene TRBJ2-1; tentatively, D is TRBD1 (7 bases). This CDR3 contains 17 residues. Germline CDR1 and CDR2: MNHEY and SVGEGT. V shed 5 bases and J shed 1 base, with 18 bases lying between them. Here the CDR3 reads CASSRKLQGRSYNEQFF. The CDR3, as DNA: TGTGCCAGCAGTCGAAAGTTACAGGGGAGGTCCTACAATGAGCAGTTCTTC.

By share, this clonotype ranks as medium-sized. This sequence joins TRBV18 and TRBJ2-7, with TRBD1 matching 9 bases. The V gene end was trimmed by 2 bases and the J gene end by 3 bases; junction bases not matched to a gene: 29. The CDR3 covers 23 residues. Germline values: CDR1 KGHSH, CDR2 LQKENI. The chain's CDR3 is CASSPSLQGAPSPNSRPLYEQYF. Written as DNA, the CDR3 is TGTGCCAGCTCACCAAGTTTACAGGGGGCGCCATCCCCCAATTCGCGACCCCTCTACGAGCAGTACTTC.

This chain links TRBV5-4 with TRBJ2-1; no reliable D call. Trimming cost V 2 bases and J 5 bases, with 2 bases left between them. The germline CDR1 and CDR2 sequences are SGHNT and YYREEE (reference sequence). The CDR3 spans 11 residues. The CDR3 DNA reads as TGTGCCAGCAGCTTCGACAATGAGCAGTTCTTC. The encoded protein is CASSFDNEQFF.

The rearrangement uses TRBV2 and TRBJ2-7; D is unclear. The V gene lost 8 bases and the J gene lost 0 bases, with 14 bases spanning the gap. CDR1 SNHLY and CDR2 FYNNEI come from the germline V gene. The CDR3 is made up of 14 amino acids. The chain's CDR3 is CASGKRPSSYEQYF. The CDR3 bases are TGTGCCAGCGGGAAGCGCCCGAGCTCCTACGAGCAGTACTTC.

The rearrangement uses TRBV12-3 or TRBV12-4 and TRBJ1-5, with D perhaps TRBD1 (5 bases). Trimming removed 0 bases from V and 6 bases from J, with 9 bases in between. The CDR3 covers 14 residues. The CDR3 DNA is TGTGCCAGCAGTTTAGCATCAGGGACTCAGCCCCAGCATTTT. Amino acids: CASSLASGTQPQHF.

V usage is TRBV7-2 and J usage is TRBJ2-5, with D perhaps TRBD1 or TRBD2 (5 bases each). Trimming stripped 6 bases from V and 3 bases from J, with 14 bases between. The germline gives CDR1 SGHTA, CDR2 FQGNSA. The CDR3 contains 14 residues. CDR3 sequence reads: CASSLAGTKETQYF. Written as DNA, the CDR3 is TGTGCCAGCAGTCTAGCAGGGACGAAAGAGACCCAGTACTTC. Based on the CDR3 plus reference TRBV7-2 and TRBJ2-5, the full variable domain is GAGVSQSPSNKVTEKGKDVELRCDPISGHTALYWYRQSLGQGLEFLIYFQGNSAPDKSGLPSDRFSAERTGGSVSTLTIQRTQQEDSAVYLCASSLAGTKETQYFGPGTRLLVL.

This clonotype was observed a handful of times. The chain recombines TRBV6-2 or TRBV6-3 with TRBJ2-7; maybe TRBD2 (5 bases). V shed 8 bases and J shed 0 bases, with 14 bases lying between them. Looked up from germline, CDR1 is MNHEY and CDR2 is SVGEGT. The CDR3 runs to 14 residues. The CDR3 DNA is TGTGCCAGCGCCCGACCGCGGGTCTCCTACGAGCAGTACTTC. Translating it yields CASARPRVSYEQYF.

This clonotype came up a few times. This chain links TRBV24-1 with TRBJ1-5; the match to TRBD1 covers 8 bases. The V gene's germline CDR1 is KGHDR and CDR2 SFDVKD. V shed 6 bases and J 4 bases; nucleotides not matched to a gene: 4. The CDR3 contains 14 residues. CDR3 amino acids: CATSLQGANQPQHF. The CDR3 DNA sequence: TGTGCCACCAGTCTCCAGGGGGCGAATCAGCCCCAGCATTTT.

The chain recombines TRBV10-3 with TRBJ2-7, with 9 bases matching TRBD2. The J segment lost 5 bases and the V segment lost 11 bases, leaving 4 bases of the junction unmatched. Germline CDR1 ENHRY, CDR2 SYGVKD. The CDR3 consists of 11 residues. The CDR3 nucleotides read TGTGCCGCGGGGGGGCGCAACGAGCAGTACTTC. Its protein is CAAGGRNEQYF.

Here the CDR3 DNA reads TGTGCCAGCAGTGACTCTAGCGGGGGGGCCAATGAGCAGTTCTTC. Protein: CASSDSSGGANEQFF. The rearrangement links TRBV6-4 to TRBJ2-1, with TRBD2 identical over 11 bases. The CDR3 totals 15 residues. CDR1 is MRHNA, CDR2 SNTAGT, per germline. V lost 0 bases to trimming and J lost 6 bases; unmatched junction nucleotides: 1.

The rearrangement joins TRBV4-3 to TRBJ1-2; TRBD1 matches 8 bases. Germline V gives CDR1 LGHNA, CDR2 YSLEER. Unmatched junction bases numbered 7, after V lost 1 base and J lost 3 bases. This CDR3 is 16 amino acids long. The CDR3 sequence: CASSQGQGALDYGYTF. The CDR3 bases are TGCGCCAGCAGCCAAGGGCAGGGGGCGTTGGACTATGGCTACACCTTC.

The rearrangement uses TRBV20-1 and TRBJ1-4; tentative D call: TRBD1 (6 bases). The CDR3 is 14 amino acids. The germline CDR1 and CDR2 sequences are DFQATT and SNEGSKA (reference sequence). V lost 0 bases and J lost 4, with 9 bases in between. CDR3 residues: CSARDGRGNEKLFF. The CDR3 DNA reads TGCAGTGCTAGAGATGGCAGGGGTAATGAAAAACTGTTTTTT.

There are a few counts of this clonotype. The CDR3 DNA sequence: TGTGCCAGCAGTTACTCGACGTTGACTAATCAGCCCCAGCATTTT. Its protein is CASSYSTLTNQPQHF. This rearrangement joins TRBV6-2 or TRBV6-3 to TRBJ1-5, with D unresolved. The CDR3 runs 15 residues. Germline assignment: CDR1 MNHEY and CDR2 SVGEGT. V shed 0 bases and J shed 4 bases, with 10 bases lying between them.

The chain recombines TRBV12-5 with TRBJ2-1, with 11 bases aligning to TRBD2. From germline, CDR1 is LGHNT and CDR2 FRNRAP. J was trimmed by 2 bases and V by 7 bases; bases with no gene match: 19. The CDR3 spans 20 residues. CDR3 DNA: TGTGCTAGTGCCATGATCCCCCTAGCGGGAGGCCTAACGGCCTACAATGAGCAGTTCTTC. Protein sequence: CASAMIPLAGGLTAYNEQFF.

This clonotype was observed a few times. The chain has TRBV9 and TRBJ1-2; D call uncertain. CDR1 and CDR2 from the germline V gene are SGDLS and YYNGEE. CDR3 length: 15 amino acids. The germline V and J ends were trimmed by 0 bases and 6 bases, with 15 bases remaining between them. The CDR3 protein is CASSVEPGMRNGYTF. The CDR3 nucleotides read TGTGCCAGCAGCGTAGAGCCGGGTATGCGAAATGGCTACACCTTC.

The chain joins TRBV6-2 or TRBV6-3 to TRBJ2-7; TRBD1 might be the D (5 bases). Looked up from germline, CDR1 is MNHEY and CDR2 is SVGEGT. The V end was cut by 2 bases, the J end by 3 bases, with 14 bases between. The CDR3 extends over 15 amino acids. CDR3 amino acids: CASSYGDRRNYEQYF. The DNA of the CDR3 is TGTGCCAGCAGTTACGGCGACAGACGTAACTACGAGCAGTACTTC.

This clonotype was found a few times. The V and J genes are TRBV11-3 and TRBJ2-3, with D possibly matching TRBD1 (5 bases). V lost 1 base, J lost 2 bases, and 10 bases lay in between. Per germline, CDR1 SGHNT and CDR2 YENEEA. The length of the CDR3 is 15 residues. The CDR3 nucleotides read TGTGCCAGCAGCTTAGGAGACAGTTCCACAGATACGCAGTATTTT. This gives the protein CASSLGDSSTDTQYF.

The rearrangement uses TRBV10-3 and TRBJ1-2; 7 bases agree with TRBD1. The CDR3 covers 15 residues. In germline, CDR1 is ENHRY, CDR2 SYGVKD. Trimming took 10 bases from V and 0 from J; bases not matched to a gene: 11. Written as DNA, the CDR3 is TGTGCCACCGATGGGACAGAGAGCACTAACTATGGCTACACCTTC. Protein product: CATDGTESTNYGYTF.

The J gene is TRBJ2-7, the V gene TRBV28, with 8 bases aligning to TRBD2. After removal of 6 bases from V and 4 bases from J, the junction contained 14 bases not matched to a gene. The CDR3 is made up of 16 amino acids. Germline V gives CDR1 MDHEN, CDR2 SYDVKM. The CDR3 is CASRLFSGTRSYEQYF. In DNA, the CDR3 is TGTGCCAGCAGGCTATTCTCCGGGACTAGGAGTTACGAGCAGTACTTC.

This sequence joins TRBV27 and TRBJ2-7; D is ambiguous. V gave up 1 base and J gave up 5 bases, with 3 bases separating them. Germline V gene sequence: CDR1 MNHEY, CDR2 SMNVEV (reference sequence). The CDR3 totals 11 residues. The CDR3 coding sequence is TGTGCCAGCAGTTTATTTCACGAGCAGTACTTC. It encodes CASSLFHEQYF.

The CDR3, as DNA: TGTGCCAGCAGTTCACAAAGTAGCTACGAGCAGTACTTC. Its protein is CASSSQSSYEQYF. The chain joins TRBV12-3 or TRBV12-4 to TRBJ2-7; D remains unclear. V was shortened by 4 bases and J by 3 bases, with 10 bases between the two germline ends. The CDR3 length is 13 residues.

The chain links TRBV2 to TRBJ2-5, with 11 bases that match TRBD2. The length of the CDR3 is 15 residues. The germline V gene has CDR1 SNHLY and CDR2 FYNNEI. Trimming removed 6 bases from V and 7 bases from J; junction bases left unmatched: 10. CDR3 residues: CASSARLAGRGTQYF. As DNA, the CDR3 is TGTGCCAGCAGCGCTAGACTAGCGGGGAGGGGGACCCAGTACTTC.

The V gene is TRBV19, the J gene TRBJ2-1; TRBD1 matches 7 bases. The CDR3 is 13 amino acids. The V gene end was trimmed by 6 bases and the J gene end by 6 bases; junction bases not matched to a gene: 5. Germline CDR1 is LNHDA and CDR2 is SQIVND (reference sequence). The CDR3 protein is CASRRGGLNEQFF. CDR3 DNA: TGTGCCAGTAGGCGAGGGGGCCTCAATGAGCAGTTCTTC.

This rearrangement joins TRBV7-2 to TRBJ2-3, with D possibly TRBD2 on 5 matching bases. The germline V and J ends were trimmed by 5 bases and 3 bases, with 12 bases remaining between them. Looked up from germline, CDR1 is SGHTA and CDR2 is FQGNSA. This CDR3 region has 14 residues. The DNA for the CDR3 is TGTGCCAGCAGCCGACGGACGGGGACAGATACGCAGTATTTT. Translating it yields CASSRRTGTDTQYF.

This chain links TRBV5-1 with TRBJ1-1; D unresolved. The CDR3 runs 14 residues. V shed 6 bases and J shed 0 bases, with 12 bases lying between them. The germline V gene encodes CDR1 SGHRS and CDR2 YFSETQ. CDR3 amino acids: CASTSGNMNTEAFF. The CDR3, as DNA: TGCGCCAGCACCTCCGGGAACATGAACACTGAAGCTTTCTTT.

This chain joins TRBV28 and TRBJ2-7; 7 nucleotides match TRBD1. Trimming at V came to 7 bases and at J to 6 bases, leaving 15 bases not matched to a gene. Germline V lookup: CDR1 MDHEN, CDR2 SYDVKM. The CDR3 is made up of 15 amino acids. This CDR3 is CASTSDRADLLEQYF. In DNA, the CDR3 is TGTGCCAGCACATCCGACAGGGCCGACCTCCTCGAGCAGTACTTC.

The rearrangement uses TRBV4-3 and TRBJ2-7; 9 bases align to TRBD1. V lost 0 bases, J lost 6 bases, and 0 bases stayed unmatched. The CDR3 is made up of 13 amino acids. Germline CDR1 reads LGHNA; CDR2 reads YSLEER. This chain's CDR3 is CASSQETGGEQYF. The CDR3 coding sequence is TGCGCCAGCAGCCAAGAGACAGGGGGCGAGCAGTACTTC.

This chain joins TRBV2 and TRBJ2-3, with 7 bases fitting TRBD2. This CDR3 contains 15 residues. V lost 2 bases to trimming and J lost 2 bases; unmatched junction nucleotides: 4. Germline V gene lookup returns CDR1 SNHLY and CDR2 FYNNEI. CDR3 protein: CASSEIGGTTDTQYF. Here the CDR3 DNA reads TGTGCCAGCAGTGAAATCGGGGGGACCACAGATACGCAGTATTTT.

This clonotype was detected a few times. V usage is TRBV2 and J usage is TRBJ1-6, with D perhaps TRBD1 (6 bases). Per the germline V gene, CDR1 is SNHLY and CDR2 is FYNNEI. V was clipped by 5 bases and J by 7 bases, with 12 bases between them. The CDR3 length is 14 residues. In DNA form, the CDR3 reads TGTGCCAGCAGTACAAGTCAGGGGAATTCACCCCTCCACTTT. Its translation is CASSTSQGNSPLHF.